The 32 T cell receptor beta chains given below trace back to one sample, sequenced in a study of cytomegalovirus exposure and HLA in healthy donors. Primers for the PCR totalled 60 Vbeta and 13 Jbeta. Measured with immunoSEQ multiplex PCR; TCRdb has only the in-frame clones, and not every one. This sample yields roughly 130,000 clones, of which less than 85% are seen a single time; around 4.7% belongs to the top ten. Sequences were obtained from PBMCs. Source of these receptors: a man aged 18 to 35 in good health and CMV-seropositive.

J is TRBJ2-5 and V is TRBV2; tentative D call: TRBD1 (7 bases). Germline-derived CDR1 and CDR2 are SNHLY and FYNNEI. Trimming shortened V by 6 bases and J by 1 base, and 9 bases separated the two germline ends. The CDR3 has 13 residues. The CDR3 DNA sequence: TGTGCCAGCAGGCGGGACAGCCAAGAGACCCAGTACTTC. Amino acid sequence: CASRRDSQETQYF.

This clone was seen more than once but under ten times. This sequence joins TRBV19 and TRBJ2-1, with TRBD2 as a possible D gene (6 bases). From germline, CDR1 is LNHDA and CDR2 SQIVND (reference sequence). CDR3 length equals 17 residues. With 7 bases removed from V and 5 bases from J, the gap between germline ends came to 24 bases. The CDR3 is CASIANLGLPTNNEQFF. Written as DNA, the CDR3 is TGTGCCAGTATCGCCAACTTAGGACTACCAACTAACAATGAGCAGTTCTTC.

This chain joins TRBV7-9 and TRBJ1-4, with a tentative D call TRBD1 (5 bases). Trimming pared 0 bases from V and 0 bases from J, leaving 14 bases between. The CDR3 loop spans 18 amino acids. Germline lookup yields CDR1 SEHNR and CDR2 FQNEAQ (reference sequence). This chain's CDR3 is CASSLANSQQATNEKLFF. CDR3 in DNA: TGTGCCAGCAGCTTAGCAAACTCGCAACAGGCAACTAATGAAAAACTGTTTTTT.

V is TRBV16 and J is TRBJ2-7; TRBD1 aligns across 7 bases. The germline V gene has CDR1 KGHSY and CDR2 FQNENV. CDR3 length: 14 residues. The trim removed 5 bases at V and 2 bases at J, leaving 6 bases unmatched. CDR3 bases: TGTGCCAGCAGCTTCTGGACAGGACCCTACGAGCAGTACTTC. Amino acid sequence: CASSFWTGPYEQYF.

Remarks on this clone: The CDR3 carries no conserved terminal phenylalanine or tryptophan, so it likely arises from a read error. CDR3 sequence reads: CSVGGWAGSLHV. The DNA of the CDR3 is TGCAGCGTTGGTGGCTGGGCGGGATCCCTCCACGTT. The chain recombines TRBV29-1 with TRBJ1-6; D gene unclear. Germline assignment: CDR1 SQVTM and CDR2 ANQGSEA. Trimming stripped 4 bases from V and 14 bases from J, with 15 bases between. The CDR3 runs 12 residues.

The chain recombines TRBV5-4 with TRBJ2-1, with 10 bases fitting TRBD2. Germline V lookup: CDR1 SGHNT, CDR2 YYREEE (reference sequence). Unmatched junction bases numbered 4, after V lost 1 base and J lost 6 bases. The CDR3 is 15 amino acids. CDR3 bases: TGTGCCAGCAGCTTGCCGGCTAGCGGGAGCAATGAGCAGTTCTTC. This encodes CASSLPASGSNEQFF.

V gene TRBV2 combines with J gene TRBJ2-7; tentative D call: TRBD2 (5 bases). Per the germline V gene, CDR1 is SNHLY and CDR2 is FYNNEI. The CDR3 contains 15 residues. Trimming cost V 3 bases and J 5 bases, with 17 bases left between them. CDR3 in DNA: TGTGCCAGCAGTGATCCAACCGCCGGGGTCGACGAGCAGTACTTC. It translates to CASSDPTAGVDEQYF.

CDR3 sequence reads: CAWSVQGGTDTQYF. The CDR3 DNA reads as TGTGCCTGGAGTGTACAGGGAGGCACAGATACGCAGTATTTT. V usage is TRBV30 and J usage is TRBJ2-3, with a possible D match to TRBD1 (6 bases). CDR1 is GTSNPN and CDR2 is SVGIG in the germline V gene (reference sequence). V was trimmed by 0 bases and J by 1 base, leaving 8 bases between them. The length of the CDR3 is 14 residues.

This chain joins TRBV29-1 and TRBJ2-7, with D possibly TRBD1 on 5 matching bases. Germline V gene sequence: CDR1 SQVTM, CDR2 ANQGSEA. The CDR3 contains 15 residues. V was cut by 0 bases and J by 0 bases, with 12 bases left in between. The CDR3 sequence: CSVEEAWTSSYEQYF. The DNA for the CDR3 is TGCAGCGTTGAAGAGGCCTGGACAAGCTCCTACGAGCAGTACTTC.

The chain employs TRBV29-1 and TRBJ2-3; TRBD2 might be the D (6 bases). CDR1 is SQVTM, CDR2 ANQGSEA, per germline. The CDR3 runs to 15 residues. V gave up 6 bases and J gave up 0 bases, with 16 bases separating them. The DNA of the CDR3 is TGCAGCGTCCCCACCAAGGGGACTAGCACAGATACGCAGTATTTT. It encodes CSVPTKGTSTDTQYF.

The chain employs TRBV7-8 and TRBJ2-1; D is possibly TRBD2 (7 bases). Germline CDR1 is SGHVS and CDR2 is FQNEAQ. The ends were cut back, 1 base at V and 4 bases at J, with 20 bases in the middle. The CDR3 runs to 18 residues. CDR3 nucleotides: TGTGCCAGCAGCTTAGTAATTGGTCCGGGGGGCATGTACAATGAGCAGTTCTTC. Encoded protein: CASSLVIGPGGMYNEQFF.

The chain is built from TRBV28 and TRBJ2-3; D ambiguous. In germline, CDR1 is MDHEN, CDR2 SYDVKM. V shed 3 bases and J shed 4 bases, with 5 bases lying between them. The CDR3 runs to 12 residues. The CDR3 reads CASSFSADTQYF. The CDR3 DNA reads TGTGCCAGCAGTTTCTCGGCAGATACGCAGTATTTT. Combining the CDR3 with reference TRBV28 and TRBJ2-3 gives the whole variable domain DVKVTQSSRYLVKRTGEKVFLECVQDMDHENMFWYRQDPGLGLRLIYFSYDVKMKEKGDIPEGYSVSREKKERFSLILESASTNQTSMYLCASSFSADTQYFGPGTRLTVL.

This rearrangement joins TRBV5-1 to TRBJ1-1, with TRBD1 matching 7 bases. The CDR3 extends over 14 amino acids. Looked up from germline, CDR1 is SGHRS and CDR2 is YFSETQ. V lost 3 bases and J lost 0; bases outside the gene matches: 2. The DNA of the CDR3 is TGCGCCAGCAGCTCGGGACAGATGAACACTGAAGCTTTCTTT. Protein product: CASSSGQMNTEAFF. Based on the CDR3 plus reference TRBV5-1 and TRBJ1-1, the full variable domain is KAGVTQTPRYLIKTRGQQVTLSCSPISGHRSVSWYQQTPGQGLQFLFEYFSETQRNKGNFPGRFSGRQFSNSRSEMNVSTLELGDSALYLCASSSGQMNTEAFFGQGTRLTVV.

The rearrangement uses TRBV27 and TRBJ2-5, with TRBD1 identical over 7 bases. Unmatched junction bases numbered 13, after V lost 5 bases and J lost 7 bases. This CDR3 is built from 15 residues. The germline V gene has CDR1 MNHEY and CDR2 SMNVEV (reference sequence). DNA of the CDR3: TGTGCCAGCAGTCCCTATCAGACAGGGAAGGCGACCCAGTACTTC. Its protein is CASSPYQTGKATQYF.

The J gene is TRBJ2-5, the V gene TRBV5-4, with D perhaps matching TRBD2 (6 bases). This CDR3 has 17 amino acids. Germline values: CDR1 SGHNT, CDR2 YYREEE (reference sequence). Between the trimmed V and J ends, which lost 4 bases and 2 bases, there was a span of 21 bases. The CDR3: CASSLGLHRRGQETQYF. The DNA of the CDR3 is TGTGCCAGCAGCCTGGGACTGCATAGAAGGGGACAAGAGACCCAGTACTTC.

The chain links TRBV6-6 to TRBJ2-7; 7 nucleotides match TRBD1. Germline CDR1 is MNHNY and CDR2 is SVGAGI (reference sequence). CDR3 size: 14 residues. V dropped 6 bases and J dropped 3; count of bases not matched to a gene: 8. The CDR3 nucleotides read TGTGCCAGCAGCCGCGGACAGGATTACTACGAGCAGTACTTC. As protein: CASSRGQDYYEQYF.

The chain uses TRBV29-1 and TRBJ1-1; D is perhaps TRBD1 (5 bases). Per germline, CDR1 SQVTM and CDR2 ANQGSEA. The CDR3 has 14 amino acids. V was clipped by 6 bases and J by 1 base, with 15 bases between them. CDR3 nucleotides: TGCAGCGTAGATCCTCGGGGGTGGAACACTGAAGCTTTCTTT. Translated: CSVDPRGWNTEAFF.

The rearrangement uses TRBV7-2 and TRBJ2-7; maybe TRBD1 (6 bases). The CDR3 length is 15 residues. Trimming removed 5 bases from V and 0 bases from J, with 14 bases in between. Germline CDR1 and CDR2: SGHTA and FQGNSA. In DNA form, the CDR3 reads TGTGCCAGCAGCCGCGCTGGACAGAGCTCCTACGAGCAGTACTTC. It translates to CASSRAGQSSYEQYF.

The V and J genes are TRBV6-6 and TRBJ1-1; the match to TRBD1 covers 7 bases. Per germline, CDR1 MNHNY and CDR2 SVGAGI (reference sequence). Losses at the gene ends were 5 bases for V and 4 bases for J; bases not matched to a gene: 4. This CDR3 is 13 amino acids long. DNA of the CDR3: TGTGCCAGCAGTAACAGGGGTGTCACTGAAGCTTTCTTT. Its translation is CASSNRGVTEAFF.

The chain uses TRBV28 and TRBJ1-5, with TRBD1 as a possible D gene (5 bases). The CDR3 runs to 12 residues. The germline V and J ends were trimmed by 2 bases and 9 bases, with 8 bases remaining between them. CDR1 is MDHEN and CDR2 is SYDVKM in the germline V gene. For the CDR3, the DNA is TGTGCCAGCAGTTTAACCGGGGGGCCCCAGCATTTT. Translation: CASSLTGGPQHF.

In its sample, this clone was seen once. The rearrangement joins TRBV6-5 to TRBJ1-5, with D possibly being TRBD1 (5 bases). Germline values: CDR1 MNHEY, CDR2 SVGAGI. V was pared by 6 bases and J by 4 bases, with 16 bases between. CDR3 length: 15 amino acids. In DNA, the CDR3 is TGTGCCAGCAGCCCACGGGACTTCCTAAATCAGCCCCAGCATTTT. Amino acids: CASSPRDFLNQPQHF.

The V call is TRBV15, the J call TRBJ2-7; a weak D match, TRBD2 (5 bases). CDR3 length: 17 residues. Trimming pared 0 bases from V and 7 bases from J, leaving 22 bases between. CDR1 is LNHNV, CDR2 YYDKDF, per germline (reference sequence). The CDR3 region is CATSRDQVASEQSEQYF. For the CDR3, the DNA is TGTGCCACCAGCAGAGATCAGGTAGCGAGCGAGCAGAGTGAGCAGTACTTC.

The V and J genes are TRBV19 and TRBJ2-5; TRBD2 agrees at 13 bases. Germline V gene sequence: CDR1 LNHDA, CDR2 SQIVND (reference sequence). The CDR3 spans 15 residues. With 5 bases clipped from V and 5 bases from J, the junction kept 5 bases outside the gene matches. The CDR3 nucleotides read TGTGCCAGTAGTGCGGGACTAGCGGGGTCGGAGACCCAGTACTTC. The encoded protein is CASSAGLAGSETQYF.

This clone was detected only a few times. An end of the junction differs from the germline gene, which may be a read error. J is TRBJ2-5 and V is TRBV7-7; 7 bases agree with TRBD2. The CDR3 totals 14 residues. The germline CDR1 and CDR2 sequences are SSHAT and FNYEAQ (reference sequence). The CDR3 loop is CASSFLAAEETQYF. CDR3 bases: TGTGCTAGCAGCTTTCTAGCGGCGGAAGAGACCCAGTACTTC.

The chain recombines TRBV5-4 with TRBJ2-3, with 7 nucleotides matching TRBD2. CDR1 and CDR2 (germline): SGHNT, YYREEE (reference sequence). The junction had 5 bases not matched to a gene; V was cut back by 4 bases and J by 0 bases. There are 15 residues in the CDR3. The CDR3 loop is CASSPGRSSTDTQYF. The CDR3 DNA sequence: TGTGCCAGCAGCCCCGGGAGGTCTAGCACAGATACGCAGTATTTT.

The chain uses TRBV6-5 and TRBJ1-1; D perhaps matches TRBD1 (6 bases). Trimming removed 1 base from V and 1 base from J, with 7 bases in between. Germline V gives CDR1 MNHEY, CDR2 SVGAGI. The CDR3 covers 14 residues. The DNA for the CDR3 is TGTGCCAGCAGTTACTTGGACAGGAACACTGAAGCTTTCTTT. Translation: CASSYLDRNTEAFF.

This rearrangement joins TRBV4-2 to TRBJ2-4; 7 bases align to TRBD2. The CDR3 totals 15 residues. J lost 7 bases, V lost 3 bases, and 9 bases had no gene match. Looked up from germline, CDR1 is LGHNA and CDR2 is YNFKEQ. CDR3 coding DNA: TGTGCCAGCAGCCATGAGGGAGGGATGGGGAACATTCAGTACTTC. As protein: CASSHEGGMGNIQYF.

This clone was observed a few times. The chain uses TRBV6-1 and TRBJ2-2; a possible D gene is TRBD2 (5 bases). The V and J ends lost 3 bases and 2 bases respectively, with 10 bases between them. Germline V gene lookup returns CDR1 MNHNS and CDR2 SASEGT. The CDR3 runs to 15 residues. Here the CDR3 reads CASSEMRTNTGELFF. The CDR3 nucleotides read TGTGCCAGCAGTGAGATGCGGACTAACACCGGGGAGCTGTTTTTT.

The chain carries TRBV5-6 and TRBJ1-2; D is unclear. Germline V lookup: CDR1 SGHDT, CDR2 YYEEEE. There are 14 residues in the CDR3. V gave up 2 bases and J gave up 6 bases, with 14 bases separating them. The CDR3 DNA follows: TGTGCCAGCAGCTTCGGCACAGCTATCGATGGCTACACCTTC. It codes for CASSFGTAIDGYTF. The full variable domain, in which reference TRBV5-6 and TRBJ1-2 provide the parts outside the CDR3, is DAGVTQSPTHLIKTRGQQVTLRCSPKSGHDTVSWYQQALGQGPQFIFQYYEEEERQRGNFPDRFSGHQFPNYSSELNVNALLLGDSALYLCASSFGTAIDGYTFGSGTRLTVV.

V and J are TRBV7-9 and TRBJ1-2; 9 bases fit TRBD1. This CDR3 is built from 16 residues. Losses at the gene ends were 6 bases for V and 3 bases for J; bases not matched to a gene: 11. In germline, CDR1 is SEHNR, CDR2 FQNEAQ (reference sequence). The chain's CDR3 is CASSSRTGEEDYGYTF. The CDR3 DNA follows: TGTGCCAGCAGTTCCCGGACAGGGGAAGAGGACTATGGCTACACCTTC. Full variable domain (rest looked up from reference TRBV7-9 and TRBJ1-2): DTGVSQNPRHKITKRGQNVTFRCDPISEHNRLYWYRQTLGQGPEFLTYFQNEAQLEKSRLLSDRFSAERPKGSFSTLEIQRTEQGDSAMYLCASSSRTGEEDYGYTFGSGTRLTVV.

This rearrangement joins TRBV6-5 to TRBJ2-5, with TRBD2 matching 9 bases. The V gene's germline CDR1 is MNHEY and CDR2 SVGAGI. J lost 7 bases, V lost 7 bases, and 10 bases had no gene match. The CDR3 totals 14 residues. The CDR3 loop reads CASTLAGPFGTQYF. CDR3 in DNA: TGTGCCAGCACCCTAGCGGGACCCTTCGGGACCCAGTACTTC.

The V gene is TRBV19, the J gene TRBJ1-2, with TRBD1 identical over 9 bases. J was trimmed by 3 bases and V by 2 bases; bases with no gene match: 4. The germline CDR1 and CDR2 sequences are LNHDA and SQIVND (reference sequence). The CDR3 consists of 15 residues. The DNA of the CDR3 is TGTGCCAGTAGTATACGCACAGGGGGCGACTATGGCTACACCTTC. This encodes CASSIRTGGDYGYTF. The full variable domain, with the rest looked up from reference TRBV19 and TRBJ1-2, is DGGITQSPKYLFRKEGQNVTLSCEQNLNHDAMYWYRQDPGQGLRLIYYSQIVNDFQKGDIAEGYSVSREKKESFPLTVTSAQKNPTAFYLCASSIRTGGDYGYTFGSGTRLTVV.